The rows below give T cell receptor beta chains drawn from one sample of a study of read filtering for tumor transcriptome and immune sequencing. TCRdb passed the reads through MiXCR, listing each CDR3 protein once. The table lists under 30,000 distinct CDR3 sequences, 22% of them singletons. Sequencing was carried out using a population of CD138-negative cells sorted from bone marrow. These receptor sequences come from a donor aged 40 or over with multiple myeloma. Each CDR3 is given with its conserved first and last residue. D genes are given only for firm matches. Size values are once, few and many counts, or a class for expanded clones, and some rows have none.

v_call,d_call,clone_size,j_call,cdr3_length,cdr3_aa,cdr3_nt
TRBV7-9,NA,many,TRBJ1-1,13,CASSLRANTEAFF,TGTGCCAGCAGCTTACGGGCTAACACTGAAGCTTTCTTT
TRBV7-9,TRBD2,few,TRBJ2-1,16,CASSSASGGPLRIQFF,TGTGCCAGCAGCTCCGCTAGCGGGGGTCCCCTAAGGATTCAGTTCTTC
TRBV20-1,NA,NA,TRBJ1-2,15,CSARDRRRSNYGYTF,TGCAGTGCTAGAGATCGCAGGCGTTCTAACTATGGCTACACCTTC
TRBV23-1,NA,many,TRBJ1-5,17,CASSQFRVLSKNQPQHF,TGCGCCAGCAGTCAATTTAGGGTGCTATCGAAAAATCAGCCCCAGCATTTT
TRBV20-1,TRBD2,many,TRBJ2-1,16,CSARRPAGGSYNEQFF,TGCAGTGCTAGACGCCCAGCGGGGGGTTCCTACAATGAGCAGTTCTTC
TRBV23-1,NA,NA,TRBJ2-1,16,CASSPRRQGSYNEQFF,TGCGCCAGCAGTCCGAGAAGGCAGGGATCCTACAATGAGCAGTTCTTC
TRBV19,TRBD2,many,TRBJ2-2,17,CASSLLAGGPGTGELFF,TGTGCCAGTAGTCTACTAGCGGGGGGGCCGGGCACCGGGGAGCTGTTTTTT
TRBV5-1,NA,many,TRBJ1-1,13,CASSSTVNTEAFF,TGCGCCAGCAGCTCGACGGTGAACACTGAAGCTTTCTTT
TRBV29-1,NA,many,TRBJ2-3,12,CSMVTSTDTQYF,TGCAGCATGGTTACTAGCACAGATACGCAGTATTTT
TRBV20-1,TRBD2,many,TRBJ2-3,16,CSARIPLAGEADTQYF,TGCAGTGCTAGGATCCCACTAGCGGGGGAAGCAGATACGCAGTATTTT
TRBV12-3/TRBV12-4,NA,many,TRBJ2-5,14,CASKGAASKETQYF,TGTGCCAGCAAAGGGGCGGCATCAAAAGAGACCCAGTACTTC
TRBV11-2,NA,many,TRBJ2-5,14,CASSLVPGQETQYF,TGTGCCAGCAGCTTAGTCCCAGGTCAAGAGACCCAGTACTTC
TRBV29-1,NA,many,TRBJ2-1,12,CSVEEGVSEQFF,TGCAGCGTTGAAGAGGGAGTTAGTGAGCAGTTCTTC
TRBV28,TRBD1,many,TRBJ1-4,13,CASSLQGVGKLFF,TGTGCCAGCAGTTTGCAGGGGGTAGGGAAACTGTTTTTT
TRBV5-1,NA,NA,TRBJ2-4,13,CASSSLGGNIQYF,TGCGCCAGTAGCTCCCTAGGGGGAAACATTCAGTACTTC
TRBV18,TRBD1,many,TRBJ2-7,13,CASSTGDSYEQYF,TGTGCCAGCTCGACAGGGGATTCCTACGAGCAGTACTTC
TRBV15,NA,NA,TRBJ2-2,18,CATSRDLNTGLGTGELFF,TGTGCCACCAGCAGAGATCTGAATACAGGGTTAGGCACCGGGGAGCTGTTTTTT
TRBV20-1,NA,few,TRBJ1-5,11,CSASHNQPQHF,TGCAGTGCTTCCCACAATCAGCCCCAGCATTTT
TRBV20-1,NA,many,TRBJ2-5,13,CSVTTTPAETQYF,TGCAGTGTGACGACTACCCCGGCAGAGACCCAGTACTTC
TRBV20-1,TRBD1,many,TRBJ2-1,16,CSAGWDSLASYNEQFF,TGCAGTGCTGGATGGGACAGCTTGGCCTCCTACAATGAGCAGTTCTTC
TRBV6-5,NA,few,TRBJ2-3,13,CASIATWTDTQYF,TGTGCCAGCATTGCAACTTGGACAGATACGCAGTATTTT
TRBV20-1,NA,many,TRBJ2-1,14,CSARRGNVYNEQFF,TGCAGTGCTCGGAGGGGAAACGTGTACAATGAGCAGTTCTTC
TRBV20-1,TRBD2,many,TRBJ2-5,16,CSAPGLAGPGTETQYF,TGCAGTGCGCCCGGACTAGCGGGTCCGGGGACGGAGACCCAGTACTTC
TRBV7-2,NA,many,TRBJ1-5,16,CASSLAGTSGGQPQHF,TGTGCCAGCAGCTTAGCGGGGACATCCGGCGGTCAGCCCCAGCATTTT
TRBV4-1,TRBD1,many,TRBJ2-6,19,CASSPAPGTGLSGANVLTF,TGCGCCAGCAGCCCGGCCCCCGGGACAGGCCTTTCTGGGGCCAACGTCCTGACTTTC
TRBV29-1,NA,many,TRBJ1-1,12,CSVEEMNTEAFF,TGCAGCGTTGAAGAGATGAACACTGAAGCTTTCTTT
TRBV2,TRBD1,many,TRBJ2-7,13,CASEDRVSYEQYF,TGTGCCAGCGAGGACAGGGTCTCCTACGAGCAGTACTTC
TRBV28,NA,NA,TRBJ1-5,15,CASSPRMLLNQPQHF,TGTGCCAGCAGTCCTCGGATGCTACTCAATCAGCCCCAGCATTTT
TRBV2,NA,many,TRBJ1-1,13,CASSWDGNTEAFF,TGTGCCAGCAGTTGGGACGGGAACACTGAAGCTTTCTTT
TRBV7-2,NA,many,TRBJ2-6,16,CASSYGGGAGANVLTF,TGTGCCAGCAGCTATGGTGGGGGCGCTGGGGCCAACGTCCTGACTTTC
TRBV5-1,NA,many,TRBJ1-1,12,CASSHDSLEAFF,TGCGCCAGCAGCCACGACAGCCTTGAAGCTTTCTTT
TRBV2,TRBD2,medium-sized,TRBJ2-5,17,CASSEELAGGTSETQYF,TGTGCCAGCAGTGAAGAACTAGCGGGGGGAACCAGTGAGACCCAGTACTTC
TRBV7-6,TRBD1,many,TRBJ2-5,15,CASSKGTGLQETQYF,TGTGCCAGCAGCAAAGGGACAGGGCTTCAAGAGACCCAGTACTTC
TRBV20-1,NA,many,TRBJ2-5,12,CSARESAETQYF,TGCAGTGCTAGAGAGTCCGCAGAGACCCAGTACTTC
TRBV6-5,TRBD1,few,TRBJ1-1,11,CASRDRGEAFF,TGTGCCAGCAGAGACAGGGGGGAAGCTTTCTTT
TRBV6-6,TRBD1,NA,TRBJ2-3,14,CASSYLLGQSTQYF,TGTGCCAGCAGTTATCTCCTGGGACAGAGTACGCAGTATTTT
TRBV6-1,TRBD1,NA,TRBJ1-2,17,CASSAGRADRAGYGYTF,TGTGCCAGCAGTGCAGGTCGAGCGGACAGGGCAGGCTATGGCTACACCTTC
TRBV10-1,NA,few,TRBJ2-3,13,CASSEGFADTQYF,TGCGCCAGCAGTGAAGGATTCGCAGATACGCAGTATTTT
TRBV20-1,NA,NA,TRBJ2-1,15,CSAKGPGQKSHEQFF,TGCAGTGCTAAAGGCCCTGGACAGAAGAGTCATGAGCAGTTCTTC
TRBV9,NA,many,TRBJ2-5,16,CASSVVGQGLGETQYF,TGTGCCAGCAGCGTAGTCGGGCAGGGATTAGGAGAGACCCAGTACTTC
TRBV28,NA,many,TRBJ1-2,12,CASRTANYGYTF,TGTGCCAGCCGAACGGCCAACTATGGCTACACCTTC
TRBV9,TRBD2,many,TRBJ2-5,15,CASSVDSGGQETQYF,TGTGCCAGCAGCGTAGACTCGGGGGGCCAAGAGACCCAGTACTTC
TRBV7-6,NA,few,TRBJ1-1,13,CASSLELNAEAFF,TGTGCCAGCAGCTTAGAGTTGAACGCTGAAGCTTTCTTT
TRBV29-1,NA,many,TRBJ2-7,11,CSVEDSYEQYF,TGCAGCGTTGAAGATTCTTACGAGCAGTACTTC
TRBV20-1,NA,many,TRBJ2-7,16,CSARARGLFFLYEQYF,TGCAGTGCTAGAGCGAGGGGTCTCTTTTTCCTCTACGAGCAGTACTTC
TRBV21-1,NA,many,TRBJ2-6,19,CASSKAWRQGAPGANVLTF,TGTGCCAGCAGCAAAGCGTGGAGACAGGGTGCACCTGGGGCCAACGTCCTGACTTTC
TRBV3-1,NA,medium-sized,TRBJ2-1,15,CASSSGRGPYNEQFF,TGTGCCAGCAGCTCAGGTCGGGGTCCCTACAATGAGCAGTTCTTC
TRBV28,NA,many,TRBJ2-2,13,CASSLYLTGELFF,TGTGCCAGCAGTTTATACCTCACCGGGGAGCTGTTTTTT
TRBV27,NA,NA,TRBJ2-2,12,CASSLFSGELFF,TGTGCCAGCAGTTTATTTTCCGGGGAGCTGTTTTTT
TRBV7-9,NA,many,TRBJ2-1,15,CASSFSLALGQNLFF,TGTGCCAGCAGCTTTTCATTGGCTCTGGGACAAAATTTGTTCTTC
TRBV7-9,TRBD1,many,TRBJ2-2,14,CASRLTGDTGELFF,TGTGCCAGCAGATTGACAGGGGACACCGGGGAGCTGTTTTTT
TRBV6-1,TRBD1,many,TRBJ1-1,15,CASIRTGILNTEAFF,TGTGCCAGCATTCGGACAGGGATCCTGAACACTGAAGCTTTCTTT
TRBV3-1,NA,many,TRBJ2-1,15,CASSQMGLARSEQFF,TGTGCCAGCAGCCAAATGGGCCTAGCTAGATCCGAGCAGTTCTTC
TRBV5-1,NA,medium-sized,TRBJ1-1,14,CASSFLGEGTEAFF,TGCGCCAGCAGCTTCCTCGGGGAAGGCACTGAAGCTTTCTTT
TRBV28,TRBD1,once,TRBJ2-2,16,CASSLWGTANTGELFF,TGTGCCAGCAGTTTATGGGGGACAGCAAACACCGGGGAGCTGTTTTTT
TRBV2,NA,many,TRBJ2-5,16,CASSERGTGLQETQYF,TGTGCCAGCAGTGAACGGGGGACGGGACTCCAAGAGACCCAGTACTTC